Below are 27 T cell receptor beta chains sequenced from a single sample in a study of siplizumab effects on memory and regulatory T cells (dated 2019 in TCRdb). Library preparation used the immunoSEQ multiplex PCR assay. Drawn from immuneACCESS, this table holds only the in-frame rearrangements with V and J called that TCRdb kept. Clones are partly lost; checked studies trace under half to an unresolved V gene and leave the rest unexplained. In this sample the table shows about 80,000 clones, about 95% of which occur a single time. In total, the top ten clones hold about a fifth of the sample. Sequenced input: CD8+ T cells sorted from blood. These receptors came from a human donor in good health.

This CDR3 is CASSFRTGDWNEQYF. CDR3 in DNA: TGTGCCAGCAGCTTCAGGACAGGGGACTGGAACGAGCAGTACTTC. The J gene is TRBJ2-7, the V gene TRBV7-6; 9 bases are shared with TRBD1. Unmatched junction bases numbered 8, after V lost 3 bases and J lost 5 bases. Looked up from germline, CDR1 is SGHVS and CDR2 is FNYEAQ. There are 15 residues in the CDR3. The whole variable domain, filled in from reference TRBV7-6 and TRBJ2-7, reads GAGVSQSPRYKVTKRGQDVALRCDPISGHVSLYWYRQALGQGPEFLTYFNYEAQQDKSGLPNDRFSAERPEGSISTLTIQRTEQRDSAMYRCASSFRTGDWNEQYFGPGTRLTVT.

The rearrangement joins TRBV10-3 to TRBJ2-2; 9 positions agree with TRBD1. V trimming: 7 bases; J trimming: 4 bases; junction bases outside the gene matches: 7. CDR3 length: 15 residues. In germline, CDR1 is ENHRY, CDR2 SYGVKD. The CDR3 reads CAITGTGNFTGELFF. In nucleotides, the CDR3 is TGTGCCATCACCGGGACAGGGAACTTCACCGGGGAGCTGTTTTTT.

This chain's CDR3 is CASSVASGPISGANVLTF. CDR3 nucleotide sequence: TGTGCCAGCAGCGTTGCTAGCGGACCAATTTCTGGGGCCAACGTCCTGACTTTC. The gene calls are TRBV11-2 and TRBJ2-6; 7 nucleotides line up with TRBD2. The CDR3 runs to 18 residues. Trimming removed 5 bases from V and 1 base from J; junction bases left unmatched: 11. The germline CDR1 and CDR2 sequences are SGHAT and FQNNGV.

The gene calls are TRBV9 and TRBJ2-1; D is perhaps TRBD1 (5 bases). Germline CDR1 SGDLS, CDR2 YYNGEE. This CDR3 has 14 amino acids. V lost 2 bases and J lost 2, with 8 bases in between. CDR3 loop: CASSVRGPYNEQFF. The CDR3 DNA reads as TGTGCCAGCAGCGTTAGGGGCCCCTACAATGAGCAGTTCTTC.

This clone was seen just once. The chain combines TRBV27 with TRBJ1-5, with a tentative D call TRBD1 (5 bases). The CDR3 sequence is 14 residues long. V was cut by 3 bases and J by 2 bases, with 8 bases left in between. The V gene's germline CDR1 is MNHEY and CDR2 SMNVEV (reference sequence). The CDR3 region has the DNA TGTGCCAGCAGTTTGGGGGTCGGCAATCAGCCCCAGCATTTT. It codes for CASSLGVGNQPQHF.

V is TRBV5-4 and J is TRBJ1-1, with 7 positions matching TRBD1. The germline V gene encodes CDR1 SGHNT and CDR2 YYREEE (reference sequence). CDR3 length equals 12 residues. V was clipped by 8 bases and J by 6 bases; unmatched bases: 7. CDR3 sequence reads: CASRQGRSEAFF. The CDR3 DNA sequence: TGTGCCAGTCGACAGGGAAGGTCTGAAGCTTTCTTT.

The chain couples TRBV15 to TRBJ1-5, with D possibly TRBD1 on 6 matching bases. The CDR3 spans 14 residues. V was shortened by 7 bases and J by 5 bases, with 15 bases between the two germline ends. CDR1 and CDR2 (germline): LNHNV, YYDKDF (reference sequence). CDR3 residues: CATTQDRIYQPQHF. The CDR3, as DNA: TGTGCCACCACCCAAGACAGGATTTATCAGCCCCAGCATTTT.

The rearrangement joins TRBV7-9 to TRBJ2-2; D possibly corresponds to TRBD2 (5 bases). The CDR3 extends over 14 amino acids. CDR1 is SEHNR and CDR2 is FQNEAQ in the germline V gene (reference sequence). With 3 bases removed from V and 5 bases from J, the gap between germline ends came to 10 bases. CDR3 bases: TGTGCCAGCAGCTTCGGGGAAGAAACCGGGGAGCTGTTTTTT. It encodes CASSFGEETGELFF.

This chain connects TRBV6-1 to TRBJ2-1; D call uncertain. The CDR3 is made up of 15 amino acids. Trimming pared 3 bases from V and 6 bases from J, leaving 15 bases between. Germline CDR1 is MNHNS and CDR2 is SASEGT. The CDR3 nucleotides are TGTGCCAGCAGTGATGGCTGGCGGTCACGCAATGAGCAGTTCTTC. The encoded protein is CASSDGWRSRNEQFF.

The genes are TRBV9 and TRBJ2-1; 11 nucleotides align to TRBD2. The CDR3 has 20 residues. The V and J ends lost 3 bases and 4 bases, in that order; junction bases with no gene match: 18. Looked up from germline, CDR1 is SGDLS and CDR2 is YYNGEE. This CDR3 is CASSAPRDPGLAVQYNEQFF. The CDR3 bases are TGTGCCAGCAGCGCCCCCAGGGATCCGGGACTAGCGGTTCAATACAATGAGCAGTTCTTC.

The rearrangement joins TRBV6-6 to TRBJ1-2; weak D call: TRBD1 (6 bases). Germline assignment: CDR1 MNHNY and CDR2 SVGAGI (reference sequence). The CDR3 is made up of 16 amino acids. Deletions cut 3 bases from V and 8 bases from J, with 22 bases between. The CDR3: CASSYLKTGYAGGYTF. Written as DNA, the CDR3 is TGTGCCAGCAGTTATTTAAAGACAGGTTACGCGGGGGGCTACACCTTC.

This clone appeared once. The chain joins TRBV7-6 to TRBJ2-7, with a tentative D call TRBD1 (7 bases). This CDR3 has 15 amino acids. The V end was cut by 5 bases, the J end by 7 bases, with 21 bases between. CDR1 and CDR2 from the germline V gene are SGHVS and FNYEAQ. CDR3 bases: TGTGCCAGCAGCCCCTCGGGCAGGGGGGTTTGGGAGCAGTACTTC. Amino acids: CASSPSGRGVWEQYF.

The J gene is TRBJ2-3, the V gene TRBV7-2; TRBD1 aligns across 7 bases. The CDR3 is made up of 16 amino acids. Germline CDR1 and CDR2: SGHTA and FQGNSA. The trim removed 7 bases at V and 3 bases at J, leaving 13 bases unmatched. CDR3 bases: TGTGCCAGCACCACCGGCCAGGGGGAATTGACAGATACGCAGTATTTT. It specifies CASTTGQGELTDTQYF.

This clone appeared a single time. CDR3 bases: TGTGCCAGCAGTTTATGGGGGGGGCGGGAGCAGTACTTC. The encoded protein is CASSLWGGREQYF. The chain carries TRBV27 and TRBJ2-7; tentative D call: TRBD2 (7 bases). This CDR3 has 13 residues. Trimming stripped 1 base from V and 7 bases from J, with 11 bases between. Germline CDR1 reads MNHEY; CDR2 reads SMNVEV (reference sequence).

Judged by abundance, this clone is medium-sized. This rearrangement joins TRBV6-4 to TRBJ2-3, with 10 bases aligning to TRBD2. Germline CDR1 and CDR2: MRHNA and SNTAGT. The V segment lost 2 bases and the J segment 4 bases; nucleotides outside the gene matches: 6. There are 16 residues in the CDR3. Written as DNA, the CDR3 is TGTGCCAGCAGTGACGGCTCTAGCGGGAGCCCAGATACGCAGTATTTT. This translates into CASSDGSSGSPDTQYF.

The CDR3 sequence: CASSLKGLAGGDTQYF. DNA for the CDR3: TGTGCCAGCAGCTTGAAGGGGCTAGCGGGGGGAGATACGCAGTATTTT. The J gene is TRBJ2-3, the V gene TRBV5-6; TRBD2 aligns across 11 bases. Germline V gene data show CDR1 as SGHDT and CDR2 as YYEEEE. With 1 base clipped from V and 5 bases from J, the junction kept 6 bases outside the gene matches. The CDR3 has 16 residues.

This chain joins TRBV2 and TRBJ1-2; 10 nucleotides line up with TRBD1. Per germline, CDR1 SNHLY and CDR2 FYNNEI. This CDR3 has 16 residues. With 7 bases clipped from V and 3 bases from J, the junction kept 11 bases outside the gene matches. The CDR3 reads CASTPDRGAEYYGYTF. CDR3 nucleotide sequence: TGTGCCAGCACCCCGGACAGGGGGGCCGAATACTATGGCTACACCTTC.

This chain links TRBV19 with TRBJ2-2; D is tentatively TRBD1 or TRBD2 (5 bases each). The V gene's germline CDR1 is LNHDA and CDR2 SQIVND (reference sequence). The V gene lost 3 bases and the J gene lost 6 bases, with 20 bases spanning the gap. The length of the CDR3 is 17 residues. CDR3 bases: TGTGCCAGTAGTATCCCCGGGGCCCTCAATCCACCCGGGGAGCTGTTTTTT. Encoded protein: CASSIPGALNPPGELFF.

J is TRBJ2-7 and V is TRBV4-1; D might be TRBD1 or TRBD2, each matching 6 bases. Germline lookup yields CDR1 MGHRA and CDR2 YSYEKL. With 3 bases removed from V and 7 bases from J, the gap between germline ends came to 10 bases. CDR3 length: 12 residues. CDR3 nucleotides: TGCGCCAGCAGCCACGAGGGGGGAGAGCAGTACTTC. Protein sequence: CASSHEGGEQYF.

The CDR3 spells CASSEFRTNTGELFF. The CDR3 DNA follows: TGCGCCAGCAGTGAGTTCAGGACGAACACCGGGGAGCTGTTTTTT. V is TRBV10-2 and J is TRBJ2-2; the D is unclear. Deletions cut 1 base from V and 0 bases from J, with 6 bases between. The CDR3 runs 15 residues. Per germline, CDR1 WSHSY and CDR2 SAAADI.

This clone was observed a few times. V is TRBV7-9 and J is TRBJ1-5; D remains ambiguous. The CDR3 spans 14 residues. Trimming took 4 bases from V and 7 from J, leaving 14 bases between them. Germline V CDR1 and CDR2: SEHNR, FQNEAQ (reference sequence). This CDR3 is CASSSVGPGQPQHF. For the CDR3, the DNA is TGTGCCAGCAGCTCAGTGGGCCCGGGGCAGCCCCAGCATTTT.

The chain recombines TRBV5-4 with TRBJ1-1; 7 bases match TRBD1. CDR1 SGHNT and CDR2 YYREEE come from the germline V gene (reference sequence). V was clipped by 1 base and J by 2 bases; unmatched bases: 5. The CDR3 has 15 amino acids. In DNA, the CDR3 is TGTGCCAGCAGCTTGAGGGACAGACTAAACACTGAAGCTTTCTTT. This gives the protein CASSLRDRLNTEAFF.

The rearrangement joins TRBV7-8 to TRBJ2-2; D call uncertain. CDR1 and CDR2 (germline): SGHVS, FQNEAQ. The CDR3 totals 15 residues. The V gene lost 2 bases and the J gene lost 0 bases, with 7 bases spanning the gap. The CDR3 nucleotides read TGTGCCAGCAGCTTACTCGAGACGAACACCGGGGAGCTGTTTTTT. Translating gives CASSLLETNTGELFF.

This sequence joins TRBV2 and TRBJ2-1; D remains ambiguous. Germline CDR1 reads SNHLY; CDR2 reads FYNNEI. This CDR3 has 14 amino acids. Trimming took off 9 bases at V and 8 bases at J, with 20 bases between the two ends. The CDR3 nucleotides are TGTGCCAGAAGAAGTGCTAGTATGACCGATGAGCAGTTCTTC. This encodes CARRSASMTDEQFF.

This rearrangement joins TRBV11-3 to TRBJ2-3; weak D call: TRBD2 (6 bases). The CDR3 sequence is 17 residues long. Germline CDR1 is SGHNT and CDR2 is YENEEA. Trimming cost V 5 bases and J 0 bases, with 18 bases left between them. CDR3 sequence (DNA): TGTGCCAGCAGCCCGCGTAGGGGACTTGCTAGCACAGATACGCAGTATTTT. Translating gives CASSPRRGLASTDTQYF.

The chain has TRBV11-3 and TRBJ2-1, with TRBD2 matching over 8 bases. V lost 5 bases to trimming and J lost 6 bases; unmatched junction nucleotides: 12. Per the germline V gene, CDR1 is SGHNT and CDR2 is YENEEA. CDR3 length equals 16 residues. CDR3 sequence: CASSPPGSSGRNEQFF. The CDR3 bases are TGTGCCAGCAGCCCACCCGGGTCTAGCGGGCGCAATGAGCAGTTCTTC.

The J gene is TRBJ2-3, the V gene TRBV27; either TRBD1 or TRBD2 may supply D (5 bases each). Germline-derived CDR1 and CDR2 are MNHEY and SMNVEV (reference sequence). Trimming cost V 4 bases and J 2 bases, with 13 bases left between them. The CDR3 totals 15 residues. The CDR3 DNA follows: TGTGCCAGCAGTTCCCGGGACCGCCCCACAGATACGCAGTATTTT. Its translation is CASSSRDRPTDTQYF.